These 6 T cell receptor beta chains were sequenced from one sample in a study of shared clonotypes between healthy human individuals. It was CD45RO-negative cells, positively selected for CCR7, that made up naive CD8 cells, with terminally differentiated effector memory CD45RA+ cells excluded. Clones were read by immunoSEQ multiplex PCR, and TCRdb kept only the in-frame ones, dropping some. The data hold about 2,200,000 clones, with 93% observed a single time. The material sequenced was naive CD8+ T cells from PBMCs. All receptors come from a man younger than 35 in good health. Some clones in this sample may be carry-over from other donors' samples.

J is TRBJ2-1 and V is TRBV9, with D unresolved. From germline, CDR1 is SGDLS and CDR2 YYNGEE. The CDR3 contains 15 residues. Trimming took 2 bases from V and 6 from J, leaving 15 bases between them. In DNA, the CDR3 is TGTGCCAGCAGCGTTCATGCCAGTATGGGCAATGAGCAGTTCTTC. Translated, it gives CASSVHASMGNEQFF.

The chain uses TRBV28 and TRBJ2-7; 7 bases are shared with TRBD2. V dropped 10 bases and J dropped 7; count of bases not matched to a gene: 25. Germline values: CDR1 MDHEN, CDR2 SYDVKM. CDR3 length: 17 amino acids. The CDR3 DNA follows: TGTGCCATCCTACCTGGGCCAACCGGGCGCGGGAGATATGAGCAGTACTTC. Amino acid sequence: CAILPGPTGRGRYEQYF.

The genes are TRBV27 and TRBJ1-5; D perhaps matches TRBD1 (5 bases). This CDR3 is built from 17 residues. V gave up 5 bases and J gave up 0 bases, with 17 bases separating them. Looked up from germline, CDR1 is MNHEY and CDR2 is SMNVEV (reference sequence). The DNA for the CDR3 is TGTGCCAGCAGTCCCTCGGGGGGGGTATATAGCAATCAGCCCCAGCATTTT. Its translation: CASSPSGGVYSNQPQHF.

The chain recombines TRBV4-1 with TRBJ2-2; D might be TRBD1 or TRBD2, each matching 7 bases. The CDR3 has 15 residues. V lost 7 bases and J 4 bases, leaving 16 bases between the germline ends. Germline V CDR1 and CDR2: MGHRA, YSYEKL. The CDR3 coding sequence is TGCGCCAGCAAACCAAGCGGGACAGCCACCGGGGAGCTGTTTTTT. Its protein is CASKPSGTATGELFF.

V gene TRBV7-2 combines with J gene TRBJ2-1, with 13 bases matching TRBD2. The CDR3 totals 17 residues. Germline values: CDR1 SGHTA, CDR2 FQGNSA. The junction had 10 bases not matched to a gene; V was cut back by 4 bases and J by 7 bases. This chain's CDR3 is CASSYIGLAGVTNEQFF. CDR3 sequence (DNA): TGTGCCAGCAGCTACATCGGACTAGCGGGAGTTACGAATGAGCAGTTCTTC.

The gene calls are TRBV28 and TRBJ2-3; tentatively, D is TRBD1 (5 bases). V was trimmed by 7 bases and J by 4 bases, leaving 15 bases between them. CDR1 is MDHEN, CDR2 SYDVKM, per germline. The length of the CDR3 is 14 residues. CDR3 sequence (DNA): TGTGCCAGCAAAGAGCCTAAAGGGGCAGATACGCAGTATTTT. This sequence encodes CASKEPKGADTQYF.